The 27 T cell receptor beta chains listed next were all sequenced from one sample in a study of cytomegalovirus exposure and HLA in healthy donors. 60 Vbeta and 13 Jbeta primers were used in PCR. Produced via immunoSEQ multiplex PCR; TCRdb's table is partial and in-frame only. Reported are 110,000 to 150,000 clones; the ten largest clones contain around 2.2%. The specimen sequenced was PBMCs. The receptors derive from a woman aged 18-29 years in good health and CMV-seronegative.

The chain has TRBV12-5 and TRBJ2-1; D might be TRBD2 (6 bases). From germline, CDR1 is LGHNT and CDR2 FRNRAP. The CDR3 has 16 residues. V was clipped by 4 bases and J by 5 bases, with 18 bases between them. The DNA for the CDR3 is TGTGCTAGTGGTTCCTCTCGGGAGAGGGGAAACAATGAGCAGTTCTTC. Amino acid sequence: CASGSSRERGNNEQFF.

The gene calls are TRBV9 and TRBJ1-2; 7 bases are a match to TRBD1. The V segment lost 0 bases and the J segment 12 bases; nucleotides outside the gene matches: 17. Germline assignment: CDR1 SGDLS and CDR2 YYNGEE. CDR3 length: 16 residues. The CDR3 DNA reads TGTGCCAGCAGCGTAGATCAGTCTGGACAGGAACGGGGCCACACCTTC. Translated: CASSVDQSGQERGHTF.

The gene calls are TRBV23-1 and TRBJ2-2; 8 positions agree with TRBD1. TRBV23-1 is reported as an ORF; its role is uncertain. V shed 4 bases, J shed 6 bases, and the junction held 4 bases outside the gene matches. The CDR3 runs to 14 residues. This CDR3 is CASSPPQGAGELFF. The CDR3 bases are TGCGCCAGCAGTCCGCCACAGGGGGCCGGGGAGCTGTTTTTT.

CDR3 residues: CASSEFVSTEAFF. CDR3 nucleotides: TGTGCCAGCAGTGAATTCGTGAGTACTGAAGCTTTCTTT. The genes are TRBV25-1 and TRBJ1-1, with no clear D. The germline gives CDR1 MGHDK, CDR2 SYGVNS. The CDR3 consists of 13 residues. V shed 1 base and J shed 5 bases, with 8 bases lying between them.

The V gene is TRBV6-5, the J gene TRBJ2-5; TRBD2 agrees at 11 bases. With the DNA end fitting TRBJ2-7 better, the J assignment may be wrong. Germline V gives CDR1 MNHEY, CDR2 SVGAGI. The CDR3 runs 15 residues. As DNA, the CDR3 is TGTGCCAGCAGTCCCTTTACTAGCGGGAGTAACGAGCAGTACTTC. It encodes CASSPFTSGSNEQYF.

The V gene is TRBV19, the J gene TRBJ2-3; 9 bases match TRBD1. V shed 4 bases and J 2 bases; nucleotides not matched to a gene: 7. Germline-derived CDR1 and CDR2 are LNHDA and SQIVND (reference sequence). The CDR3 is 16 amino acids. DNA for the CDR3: TGTGCCAGTAGTACGGCCGGGACAGGGTACACAGATACGCAGTATTTT. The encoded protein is CASSTAGTGYTDTQYF.

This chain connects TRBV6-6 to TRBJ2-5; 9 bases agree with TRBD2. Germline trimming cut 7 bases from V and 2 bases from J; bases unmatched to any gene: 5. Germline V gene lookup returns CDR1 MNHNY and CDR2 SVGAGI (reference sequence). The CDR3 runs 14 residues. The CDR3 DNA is TGTGCCAGCACTGTAGCGGGAGTACAAGAGACCCAGTACTTC. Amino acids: CASTVAGVQETQYF.

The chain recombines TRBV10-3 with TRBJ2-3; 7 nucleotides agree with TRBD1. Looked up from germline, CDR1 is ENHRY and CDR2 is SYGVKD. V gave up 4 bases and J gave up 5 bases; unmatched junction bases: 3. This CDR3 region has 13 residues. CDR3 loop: CAISGTGVDTQYF. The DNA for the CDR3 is TGTGCCATCAGTGGTACAGGGGTAGATACGCAGTATTTT.

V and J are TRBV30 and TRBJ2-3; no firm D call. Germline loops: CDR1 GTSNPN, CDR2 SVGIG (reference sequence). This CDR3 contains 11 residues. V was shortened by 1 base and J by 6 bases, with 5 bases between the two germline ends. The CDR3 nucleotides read TGTGCCTGGAGTGAGAGGGATACGCAGTATTTT. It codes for CAWSERDTQYF.

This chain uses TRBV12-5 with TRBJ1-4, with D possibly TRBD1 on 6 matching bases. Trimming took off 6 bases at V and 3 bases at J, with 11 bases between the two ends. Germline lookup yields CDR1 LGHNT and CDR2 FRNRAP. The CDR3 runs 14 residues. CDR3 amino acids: CASGGGQPNEKLFF. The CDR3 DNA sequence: TGTGCTAGTGGCGGGGGGCAGCCTAATGAAAAACTGTTTTTT.

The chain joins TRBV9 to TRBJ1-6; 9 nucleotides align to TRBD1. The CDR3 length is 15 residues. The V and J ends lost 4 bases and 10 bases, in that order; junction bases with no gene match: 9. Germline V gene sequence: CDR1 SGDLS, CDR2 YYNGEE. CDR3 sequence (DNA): TGTGCCAGCAGCCGAACGGGACAGGGAGAATCACCCCTCCACTTT. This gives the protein CASSRTGQGESPLHF.

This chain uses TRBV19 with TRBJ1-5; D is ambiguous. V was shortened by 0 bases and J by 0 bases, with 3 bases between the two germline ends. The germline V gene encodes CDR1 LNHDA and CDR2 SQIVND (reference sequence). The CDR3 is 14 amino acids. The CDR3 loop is CASSIDSSNQPQHF. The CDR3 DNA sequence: TGTGCCAGTAGTATAGATAGTAGCAATCAGCCCCAGCATTTT.

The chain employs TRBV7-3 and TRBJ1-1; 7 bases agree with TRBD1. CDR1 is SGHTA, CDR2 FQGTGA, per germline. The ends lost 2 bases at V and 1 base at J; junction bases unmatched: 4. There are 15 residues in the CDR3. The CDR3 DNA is TGTGCCAGCAGCTTACAGGGGGTGGCGAACACTGAAGCTTTCTTT. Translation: CASSLQGVANTEAFF.

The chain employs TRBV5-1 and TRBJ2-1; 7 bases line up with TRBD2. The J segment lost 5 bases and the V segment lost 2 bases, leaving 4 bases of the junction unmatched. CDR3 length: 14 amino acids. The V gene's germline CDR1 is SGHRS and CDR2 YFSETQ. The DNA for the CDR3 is TGCGCCAGCAGCTTACGACTAGCCCACAATGAGCAGTTCTTC. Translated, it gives CASSLRLAHNEQFF.

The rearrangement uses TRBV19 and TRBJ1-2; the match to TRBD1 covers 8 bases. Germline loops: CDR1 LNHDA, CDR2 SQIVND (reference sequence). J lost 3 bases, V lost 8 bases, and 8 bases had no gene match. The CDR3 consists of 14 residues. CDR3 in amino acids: CASGGTGQHYGYTF. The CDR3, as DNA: TGTGCCAGTGGAGGGACAGGACAACACTATGGCTACACCTTC.

CDR3: CASSLSAVSGANVLTF. The CDR3 nucleotides read TGCGCCAGCAGCCTATCCGCAGTGTCTGGGGCCAACGTCCTGACTTTC. V gene TRBV4-1 combines with J gene TRBJ2-6; no clear D gene. V was clipped by 4 bases and J by 1 base, with 11 bases between them. CDR1 is MGHRA, CDR2 YSYEKL, per germline. The CDR3 spans 16 residues.

CDR3 in DNA: TGTGCCAGCAGCTTCGCGGGAGATACGCAGTATTTT. This sequence encodes CASSFAGDTQYF. This chain uses TRBV7-3 with TRBJ2-3, with a weak D call TRBD2 (5 bases). V was shortened by 3 bases and J by 5 bases, with 6 bases between the two germline ends. The CDR3 sequence is 12 residues long. The germline CDR1 and CDR2 sequences are SGHTA and FQGTGA.

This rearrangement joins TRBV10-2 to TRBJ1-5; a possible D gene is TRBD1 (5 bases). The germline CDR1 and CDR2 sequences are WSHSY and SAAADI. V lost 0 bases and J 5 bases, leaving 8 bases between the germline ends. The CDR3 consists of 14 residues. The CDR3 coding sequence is TGCGCCAGCAGTGAGTCGAAAGGGGATCAGCCCCAGCATTTT. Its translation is CASSESKGDQPQHF.

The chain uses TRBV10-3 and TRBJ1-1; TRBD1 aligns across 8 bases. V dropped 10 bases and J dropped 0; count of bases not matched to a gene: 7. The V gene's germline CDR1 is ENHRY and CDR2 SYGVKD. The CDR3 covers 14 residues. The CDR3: CATTGQAMNTEAFF. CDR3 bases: TGTGCCACCACGGGACAGGCGATGAACACTGAAGCTTTCTTT.

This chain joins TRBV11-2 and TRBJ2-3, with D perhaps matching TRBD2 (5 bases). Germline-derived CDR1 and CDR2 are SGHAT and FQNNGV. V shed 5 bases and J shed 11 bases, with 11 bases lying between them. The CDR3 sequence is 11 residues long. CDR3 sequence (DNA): TGTGCCAGCAGCCCTAGCTGGGGGCAGTATTTT. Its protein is CASSPSWGQYF.

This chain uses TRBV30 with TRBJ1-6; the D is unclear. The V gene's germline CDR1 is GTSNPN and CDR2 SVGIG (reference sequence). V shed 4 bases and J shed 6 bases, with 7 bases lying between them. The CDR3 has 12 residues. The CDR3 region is CAWTQANSPLHF. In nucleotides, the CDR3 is TGTGCCTGGACCCAGGCTAATTCACCCCTCCACTTT.

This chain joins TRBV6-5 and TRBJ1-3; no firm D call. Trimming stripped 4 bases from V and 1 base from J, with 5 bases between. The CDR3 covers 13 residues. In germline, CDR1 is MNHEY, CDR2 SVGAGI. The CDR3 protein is CASSFRSGNTIYF. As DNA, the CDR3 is TGTGCCAGCAGTTTCCGGTCTGGAAACACCATATATTTT.

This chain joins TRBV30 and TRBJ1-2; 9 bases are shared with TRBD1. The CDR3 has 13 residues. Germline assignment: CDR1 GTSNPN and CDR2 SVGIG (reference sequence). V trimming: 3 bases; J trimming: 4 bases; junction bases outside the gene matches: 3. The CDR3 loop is CAWRDRGGYGYTF. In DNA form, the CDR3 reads TGTGCCTGGAGGGACAGGGGAGGCTATGGCTACACCTTC.

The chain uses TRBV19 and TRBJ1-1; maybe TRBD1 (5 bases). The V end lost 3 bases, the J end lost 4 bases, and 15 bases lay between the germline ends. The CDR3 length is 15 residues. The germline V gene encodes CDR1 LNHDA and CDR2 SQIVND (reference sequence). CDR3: CASSMSGDWSTEAFF. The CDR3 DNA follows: TGTGCCAGTAGTATGTCGGGGGATTGGAGCACTGAAGCTTTCTTT.

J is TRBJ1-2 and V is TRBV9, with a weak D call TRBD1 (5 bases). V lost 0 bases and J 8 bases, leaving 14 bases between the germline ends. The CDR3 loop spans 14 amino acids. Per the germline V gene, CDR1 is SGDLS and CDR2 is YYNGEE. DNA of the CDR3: TGTGCCAGCAGCGTAGTAGGTGACAGTGGAGGCTACACCTTC. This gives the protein CASSVVGDSGGYTF.

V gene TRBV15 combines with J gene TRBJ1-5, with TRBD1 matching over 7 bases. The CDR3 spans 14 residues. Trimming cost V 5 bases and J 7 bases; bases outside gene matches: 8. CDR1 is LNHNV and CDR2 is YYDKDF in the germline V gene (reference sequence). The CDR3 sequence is CATSGYRGGQPQHF. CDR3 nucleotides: TGTGCCACCAGCGGATACAGGGGCGGGCAGCCCCAGCATTTT. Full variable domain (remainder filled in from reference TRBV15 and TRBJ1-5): DAMVIQNPRYQVTQFGKPVTLSCSQTLNHNVMYWYQQKSSQAPKLLFHYYDKDFNNEADTPDNFQSRRPNTSFCFLDIRSPGLGDTAMYLCATSGYRGGQPQHFGDGTRLSIL.

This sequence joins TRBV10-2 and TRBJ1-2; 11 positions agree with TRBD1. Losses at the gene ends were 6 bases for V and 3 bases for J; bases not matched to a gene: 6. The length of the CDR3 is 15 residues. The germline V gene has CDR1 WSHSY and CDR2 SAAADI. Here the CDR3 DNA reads TGCGCCAGCAGGCCCCGGGGACAGGGGGACTATGGCTACACCTTC. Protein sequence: CASRPRGQGDYGYTF.